These 8 T cell receptor beta chains were all obtained from the same sample, sequenced in a study of cytomegalovirus exposure and HLA in healthy donors. It was with 60 Vbeta and 13 Jbeta primers that the PCR ran. TCRdb keeps only in-frame clones here, not all; method: immunoSEQ multiplex PCR. The data include some 110,000 clones; the top ten clones carry 2.2%. The sequenced sample was PBMCs. The receptor source for this set is a man aged 35-49 years in good health and CMV-seronegative.

V gene TRBV5-1 combines with J gene TRBJ1-2, with D possibly being TRBD1 (5 bases). The CDR3 totals 15 residues. Trimming left V 4 bases short and J 4 bases short, with 17 bases between. Germline values: CDR1 SGHRS, CDR2 YFSETQ. CDR3 sequence (DNA): TGCGCCAGCAGCCTTGGCGGCAGGGAGGGCTATGGCTACACCTTC. This codes for CASSLGGREGYGYTF.

The rearrangement uses TRBV6-6 and TRBJ2-7; a possible D gene is TRBD2 (7 bases). V was cut by 8 bases and J by 0 bases, with 17 bases left in between. Germline V gene data show CDR1 as MNHNY and CDR2 as SVGAGI (reference sequence). The CDR3 is 15 residues long. The CDR3, as DNA: TGTGCCAGCTTCCCCCGGGGGGCCTACTCCTACGAGCAGTACTTC. This translates into CASFPRGAYSYEQYF.

The chain couples TRBV7-9 to TRBJ1-1; no reliable D call. With 2 bases removed from V and 1 base from J, the gap between germline ends came to 8 bases. Germline CDR1 SEHNR, CDR2 FQNEAQ (reference sequence). The length of the CDR3 is 14 residues. The CDR3 DNA reads TGTGCCAGCAGCTTATCGCGGTCGAACACTGAAGCTTTCTTT. Translating gives CASSLSRSNTEAFF.

This chain links TRBV19 with TRBJ1-1; 8 bases are shared with TRBD1. CDR1 and CDR2 from the germline V gene are LNHDA and SQIVND (reference sequence). V shed 6 bases and J 1 base; nucleotides not matched to a gene: 10. This CDR3 contains 16 residues. The CDR3: CASSPLQGARNTEAFF. Here the CDR3 DNA reads TGTGCCAGTAGCCCACTCCAGGGGGCACGGAACACTGAAGCTTTCTTT.

This chain links TRBV7-2 with TRBJ1-2; 12 bases are shared with TRBD1. This CDR3 is built from 16 residues. From germline, CDR1 is SGHTA and CDR2 FQGNSA. The junction had 12 bases not matched to a gene; V was cut back by 5 bases and J by 8 bases. The CDR3 sequence is CASSRDRGRLIGGYTF. CDR3 bases: TGTGCCAGCAGCCGGGACAGGGGGCGCCTAATAGGAGGCTACACCTTC.

The chain links TRBV7-2 to TRBJ2-7; unclear D gene. V lost 5 bases and J 4 bases, leaving 6 bases between the germline ends. The germline V gene encodes CDR1 SGHTA and CDR2 FQGNSA. This CDR3 region has 11 residues. The CDR3 spells CASSPKYEQYF. CDR3 nucleotides: TGTGCCAGCAGCCCAAAATACGAGCAGTACTTC. The full variable domain, its missing parts supplied by reference TRBV7-2 and TRBJ2-7, is GAGVSQSPSNKVTEKGKDVELRCDPISGHTALYWYRQSLGQGLEFLIYFQGNSAPDKSGLPSDRFSAERTGGSVSTLTIQRTQQEDSAVYLCASSPKYEQYFGPGTRLTVT.

The chain links TRBV11-2 to TRBJ2-1; 9 nucleotides agree with TRBD2. The length of the CDR3 is 15 residues. Trimming cost V 4 bases and J 6 bases; bases outside gene matches: 7. The V gene's germline CDR1 is SGHAT and CDR2 FQNNGV. The CDR3 sequence: CASSWSSGSINEQFF. The CDR3 coding sequence is TGTGCCAGCAGCTGGAGTAGCGGGAGTATCAATGAGCAGTTCTTC.

The J gene is TRBJ2-7, the V gene TRBV30; 9 positions agree with TRBD2. V trimming: 2 bases; J trimming: 4 bases; junction bases outside the gene matches: 3. Germline V gives CDR1 GTSNPN, CDR2 SVGIG (reference sequence). The length of the CDR3 is 13 residues. In nucleotides, the CDR3 is TGTGCCTGGAGTAAAGCGGGAGGTTACGAGCAGTACTTC. This translates into CAWSKAGGYEQYF. Full variable domain (outside the CDR3, taken from reference TRBV30 and TRBJ2-7): SQTIHQWPATLVQPVGSPLSLECTVEGTSNPNLYWYRQAAGRGLQLLFYSVGIGQISSEVPQNLSASRPQDRQFILSSKKLLLSDSGFYLCAWSKAGGYEQYFGPGTRLTVT.